This TCR beta chain was sequenced in a study of CD8 T cells in Susac syndrome. Study context: At the time their blood was drawn, patients with Susac syndrome were either therapy-naive, on corticosteroids (with some of them also receiving intravenous immunoglobulin), or on intravenous immunoglobulin alone.

There are 15 residues in the CDR3. Random hexamers were used to reverse transcribe roughly 0.5 to 1 ug of RNA. Each CDR3 protein is one row after TCRdb ran MiXCR on the immunoSEQ multiplex PCR reads. The table includes tens of thousands of distinct CDR3 sequences, 95% to 97% detected once. What was sequenced was CD8+ T cells from PBMCs. This TCR was sampled from a human donor with Susac syndrome. The J gene is TRBJ1-1, the V gene TRBV23-1, with D perhaps TRBD1 (6 bases). TRBV23-1 is an ORF, and what it does is uncertain. This CDR3 is CARPRDTQPNTEAFF. CDR3 nucleotides: TGCGCTAGGCCGCGGGACACTCAACCGAACACTGAAGCTTTCTTT.